Reported below is one TCR beta chain. Its cognate antigen is unknown. This record comes from a study of vaccination and CD4 T cells after COVID-19. Study-level background: Convalescent donors: six male, four female; seven Caucasian, two Asian, one multiracial, two Hispanic. General observations from the study: Although the median of SARS-CoV-2-reactive clonotypes rose from around 19 to 38, the change was not significant.

Germline-derived CDR1 and CDR2 are MNHEY and SVGEGT. Trimming cost V 2 bases and J 0 bases, with 11 bases left between them. The CDR3 is 15 residues long. The Oncomine TCR Beta short-read assay sequenced DNA from cultured CD4+ T cells. Using the QIAamp micro DNA kit, genomic DNA was extracted from the CD4+ T cells that had been cultured. TCRdb reprocessed the PCR reads with MiXCR, giving one entry per CDR3 protein. The sample carries 15,000 to 20,000 distinct CDR3 sequences, 40% recorded once. Treatment defined: approximately 11-day PBMC culture with coronavirus spike peptide pools or control peptides (ViraFEST assay). Following expansion of antigen-specific T cells with peptide pools, ViraFEST then sequenced TCRs.

This material consisted of CD4+ T cells from blood, cultured in vitro, taken after SARS-CoV-2 vaccination. The receptor was isolated from a human donor who had recovered from COVID-19. The chain links TRBV6-2 or TRBV6-3 to TRBJ2-7; tentatively, D is TRBD1 (5 bases). The CDR3: CASSYPLQVSYEQYF. DNA for the CDR3: TGTGCCAGCAGTTACCCATTACAGGTCTCCTACGAGCAGTACTTC.